Shown below are 21 T cell receptor beta chains from a single sample sequenced in a study of metastatic and nonmetastatic thyroid tumors. TCRdb reassembled clones from the PCR reads with MiXCR. Of roughly 61,000 clones in the sample, just over 4% were seen once. Before thyroid surgery, none of the patients had received any treatment. Input material: blood. The origin of the receptors is a female donor with papillary thyroid cancer or a benign thyroid nodule (not recorded which). Some clones in this sample may be carry-over from other donors' samples.

This clone was recorded at least ten times. The chain uses TRBV12-5 and TRBJ2-5; 7 bases are shared with TRBD1. V lost 7 bases, J lost 4 bases, and 3 bases stayed unmatched. The CDR3 is made up of 12 amino acids. Germline CDR1 reads LGHNT; CDR2 reads FRNRAP. The CDR3: CASEGAGETQYF. The CDR3 DNA follows: TGTGCTAGTGAGGGGGCAGGAGAGACCCAGTACTTC.

The table lists this clone with a few counts. A much larger clone differs from this one at a single base, so this may be a read error. The chain employs TRBV11-3 and TRBJ2-3; 9 bases fit TRBD1. There are 20 residues in the CDR3. Germline trimming cut 0 bases from V and 0 bases from J; bases unmatched to any gene: 13. From germline, CDR1 is SGHNT and CDR2 YENEEA. CDR3 residues: CASSLEYWTGVWGSTDTQYF. The CDR3 DNA sequence: TGTGCCAGCAGCTTAGAGTACTGGACAGGGGTTTGGGGAAGCACAGATACGCAGTATTTT.

With respect to this clone: Germline and junction disagree at one end, which may indicate a read error. The chain joins TRBV20-1 to TRBJ2-7, with 8 bases matching TRBD2. CDR1 is DFQATT, CDR2 SNEGSKA, per germline (reference sequence). The CDR3 is 14 residues long. The chain's CDR3 is CCASHSGTVYEQYF. DNA for the CDR3: TGCTGTGCTAGTCATAGCGGGACGGTTTACGAGCAGTACTTC.

This clone occurred many times. This chain joins TRBV12-3 or TRBV12-4 and TRBJ2-1; 11 positions agree with TRBD2. J was trimmed by 8 bases and V by 4 bases; bases with no gene match: 7. This CDR3 is built from 15 residues. For the CDR3, the DNA is TGTGCCAGCAGTTCGACTAGCGGGGATGTCTATGAGCAGTTCTTC. Amino acid sequence: CASSSTSGDVYEQFF.

This clone has at least ten counts. V is TRBV7-9 and J is TRBJ1-1; D is unclear. The V end was cut by 3 bases, the J end by 1 base, with 12 bases between. Germline CDR1 is SEHNR and CDR2 is FQNEAQ (reference sequence). CDR3 size: 15 residues. The CDR3 is CASSLERSANTEAFF. The CDR3 bases are TGTGCCAGCAGCTTGGAGAGGAGCGCGAACACTGAAGCTTTCTTT.

This clone was seen repeatedly, ten times or more. This sequence joins TRBV19 and TRBJ2-3; perhaps D is TRBD1 or TRBD2 (5 bases each). V gave up 2 bases and J gave up 2 bases, with 11 bases separating them. This CDR3 region has 15 residues. Per germline, CDR1 LNHDA and CDR2 SQIVND (reference sequence). The CDR3 DNA reads TGTGCCAGTAGTATAAGCCGGGACGCCACAGATACGCAGTATTTT. It codes for CASSISRDATDTQYF.

This clone was seen only a few times. Here the CDR3 reads CASSFTWEGAHEQYF. Here the CDR3 DNA reads TGTGCCAGCAGCTTCACGTGGGAGGGGGCTCACGAGCAGTACTTC. V usage is TRBV2 and J usage is TRBJ2-7; D is possibly TRBD1 or TRBD2 (7 bases each). CDR3 length: 15 amino acids. Germline loops: CDR1 SNHLY, CDR2 FYNNEI. Trimming shortened V by 6 bases and J by 5 bases, and 20 bases separated the two germline ends.

In this sample, this clone turned up many times. The chain joins TRBV9 to TRBJ2-2; no clear D gene. The V gene's germline CDR1 is SGDLS and CDR2 YYNGEE. Deletions cut 2 bases from V and 5 bases from J, with 19 bases between. This CDR3 has 17 residues. CDR3 bases: TGTGCCAGCAGCGTGCTGACGTCCCACCCGACTACCGGGGAGCTGTTTTTT. Translation gives CASSVLTSHPTTGELFF.

This clone was seen many times. The V and J genes are TRBV24-1 and TRBJ2-3; the match to TRBD1 covers 9 bases. CDR3 length: 16 amino acids. Losses at the gene ends were 5 bases for V and 1 base for J; bases not matched to a gene: 6. Germline CDR1 and CDR2: KGHDR and SFDVKD. CDR3 in DNA: TGTGCCACCAGTGTAGGGACAGGGTCCCGCACAGATACGCAGTATTTT. It is translated as CATSVGTGSRTDTQYF.

This clone appeared a few times. A much more abundant neighbour one base away suggests this may be a read error. The CDR3 sequence is CAIRSGTSWRREQFF. The CDR3 DNA reads TGTGCCATCAGGTCCGGGACTAGCTGGAGAAGGGAGCAGTTCTTC. V and J are TRBV10-3 and TRBJ2-1, with 9 bases that match TRBD2. CDR1 ENHRY and CDR2 SYGVKD come from the germline V gene. The CDR3 runs to 15 residues. Trimming at V came to 6 bases and at J to 10 bases, leaving 13 bases not matched to a gene.

This clone was observed at least ten times. The chain is built from TRBV19 and TRBJ1-1; D may be TRBD1 (6 bases). Germline CDR1 reads LNHDA; CDR2 reads SQIVND (reference sequence). The length of the CDR3 is 14 residues. Trimming left V 4 bases short and J 4 bases short, with 13 bases between. CDR3 amino acids: CASSNYREPTEAFF. The CDR3 nucleotides are TGTGCCAGTAGTAATTACAGGGAGCCCACTGAAGCTTTCTTT.

Ten or more counts support this clone. The chain employs TRBV30 and TRBJ1-5; D gene ambiguous. With 0 bases removed from V and 1 base from J, the gap between germline ends came to 10 bases. The CDR3 loop spans 15 amino acids. CDR1 is GTSNPN and CDR2 is SVGIG in the germline V gene (reference sequence). The CDR3 bases are TGTGCCTGGAGTGTAAGTGGCGGAAGCAATCAGCCCCAGCATTTT. It codes for CAWSVSGGSNQPQHF.

As to this clone: This may be a read error: a much more frequent sequence differs by one nucleotide. The chain combines TRBV5-1 with TRBJ2-2; D uncertain. There are 12 residues in the CDR3. Germline V gene data show CDR1 as SGHRS and CDR2 as YFSETQ. The CDR3 region is CSSSRNTGELFF. Written as DNA, the CDR3 is TGCTCCAGCAGTCGGAACACCGGGGAGCTGTTTTTT. Full variable domain (outside the CDR3, taken from reference TRBV5-1 and TRBJ2-2): KAGVTQTPRYLIKTRGQQVTLSCSPISGHRSVSWYQQTPGQGLQFLFEYFSETQRNKGNFPGRFSGRQFSNSRSEMNVSTLELGDSALYLCSSSRNTGELFFGEGSRLTVL.

This rearrangement joins TRBV6-1 to TRBJ1-2, with D unclear. From germline, CDR1 is MNHNS and CDR2 SASEGT. CDR3 length: 14 residues. Trimming took 5 bases from V and 8 from J, leaving 18 bases between them. CDR3 residues: CASSPNRDSGGYTF. The CDR3 DNA follows: TGTGCCAGCAGTCCGAATCGGGATTCGGGAGGCTACACCTTC.

This clone was observed many times. The V and J genes are TRBV5-4 and TRBJ2-5, with 8 bases lining up with TRBD2. The length of the CDR3 is 15 residues. The V segment lost 1 base and the J segment 2 bases; nucleotides outside the gene matches: 4. Germline loops: CDR1 SGHNT, CDR2 YYREEE (reference sequence). The CDR3 loop is CASSLTSGEQETQYF. The CDR3 nucleotides are TGTGCCAGCAGCTTGACTAGCGGTGAACAAGAGACCCAGTACTTC.

In this sample, this clone turned up many times. V usage is TRBV30 and J usage is TRBJ1-2; tentatively, D is TRBD1 (6 bases). CDR1 and CDR2 (germline): GTSNPN, SVGIG (reference sequence). The CDR3 is 16 residues long. Trimming removed 0 bases from V and 4 bases from J, with 18 bases in between. The CDR3 DNA is TGTGCCTGGAGTGTCCCCCGGGACACGGTTAGCTATGGCTACACCTTC. This translates into CAWSVPRDTVSYGYTF.

This clone was seen at least ten times. This sequence joins TRBV7-3 and TRBJ2-3, with TRBD1 matching 8 bases. The length of the CDR3 is 14 residues. Trimming at V came to 6 bases and at J to 1 base, leaving 3 bases not matched to a gene. The germline gives CDR1 SGHTA, CDR2 FQGTGA. The CDR3 protein is CASSKTGGTDTQYF. In DNA form, the CDR3 reads TGTGCCAGCAGTAAGACAGGGGGCACAGATACGCAGTATTTT.

This rearrangement joins TRBV7-2 to TRBJ1-6, with D unclear. The CDR3 has 14 amino acids. Germline V gives CDR1 SGHTA, CDR2 FQGNSA. V lost 10 bases and J 10 bases, leaving 20 bases between the germline ends. This CDR3 is CANILLGVGSPLHF. The CDR3 DNA sequence: TGTGCCAACATCCTCCTCGGGGTAGGATCACCCCTCCACTTT.

This clone has at least ten counts. The same CDR3 also results from other DNA sequences found in this sample. V gene TRBV24-1 combines with J gene TRBJ2-5; D could derive from TRBD1 or TRBD2 (6 bases each). The germline gives CDR1 KGHDR, CDR2 SFDVKD. The CDR3 length is 16 residues. V lost 4 bases and J 7 bases, leaving 21 bases between the germline ends. As DNA, the CDR3 is TGTGCCACCAGTGACGCCGCAGGGGAGGCACGGTGGACCCAGTACTTC. Protein: CATSDAAGEARWTQYF.

This clone has at least ten counts. This chain links TRBV28 with TRBJ2-1; D remains ambiguous. Germline V gene sequence: CDR1 MDHEN, CDR2 SYDVKM. V was trimmed by 7 bases and J by 0 bases, leaving 10 bases between them. This CDR3 is 14 amino acids long. The CDR3: CASIPDHSYNEQFF. CDR3 bases: TGTGCCAGCATACCGGACCACTCCTACAATGAGCAGTTCTTC.

At least ten counts were recorded for this clone. The chain joins TRBV28 to TRBJ2-2, with TRBD2 matching over 7 bases. V was pared by 6 bases and J by 2 bases, with 6 bases of the junction left unmatched. CDR1 and CDR2 (germline): MDHEN, SYDVKM. The CDR3 has 15 amino acids. The CDR3 DNA follows: TGTGCCAGCAGCCCCACTAGCGACAACACCGGGGAGCTGTTTTTT. It is translated as CASSPTSDNTGELFF.